This T cell receptor (beta chain) appears in the sequencing data of a study of blood T cell repertoires in COVID-19. The CDR3 spans 13 residues. The germline gives CDR1 KGHSH, CDR2 LQKENI. Trimming took 3 bases from V and 4 from J, leaving 6 bases between them. All enrollees were about 18 to 100 years old and from approximately 24 US areas. Generated by immunoSEQ multiplex PCR, the TCRdb table keeps only in-frame clones and is missing some. The table has 490,000 or so clones, 88% seen once. The chain has TRBV18 and TRBJ2-2; D is uncertain. This sequence originates from a woman between 55 and 75 years old who had recovered from COVID-19. The sequenced material came from PBMCs or T cells enriched from blood (not recorded which). The DNA of the CDR3 is TGTGCCAGCTCACCTACAGTCACCGGGGAGCTGTTTTTT. As protein: CASSPTVTGELFF.